This is a list of T cell receptor beta chains from one sample in a study of shared clonotypes between healthy human individuals. Clones were read by immunoSEQ multiplex PCR, and TCRdb kept only the in-frame ones, dropping some. The table shows around 1.9 million clones, with about 92% occurring only once. The specimen was naive CD8+ T cells from PBMCs. The source of these receptors is a man between 18 and 29 years old in good health. Some clones in this sample may be carry-over from other donors' samples. The CDR3 runs from the conserved cysteine through the conserved F or W. D genes are given only for firm matches.

TRBJ2-1 | NA | TRBV13 | CASSSKSGPISYNEQFF | TGTGCCAGCAGCTCCAAAAGCGGGCCCATCTCCTACAATGAGCAGTTCTTC
TRBJ2-3 | NA | TRBV7-9 | CASSSSGDTQYF | TGTGCCAGCAGCTCCAGTGGAGATACGCAGTATTTT
TRBJ1-1 | NA | TRBV28 | CASNENTEAFF | TGTGCCAGCAACGAGAACACTGAAGCTTTCTTT
TRBJ2-3 | TRBD1 | TRBV28 | CASRPLRGPADTQYF | TGTGCCAGCAGGCCACTTAGGGGGCCGGCAGATACGCAGTATTTT
TRBJ1-4 | NA | TRBV5-6 | CASSLGGRRNEKLFF | TGTGCCAGCAGCCTTGGAGGCCGGCGGAATGAAAAACTGTTTTTT
TRBJ2-3 | TRBD2 | TRBV19 | CASTPGLGHTDTQYF | TGTGCCAGTACCCCGGGACTAGGCCACACAGATACGCAGTATTTT
TRBJ2-3 | TRBD2 | TRBV27 | CASSRTHSGTSTDTQYF | TGTGCCAGCAGCCGTACCCATAGCGGGACTAGCACAGATACGCAGTATTTT
TRBJ2-1 | TRBD1 | TRBV5-1 | CASNSPGTGLNNEQFF | TGCGCCAGCAACTCCCCCGGGACAGGGCTGAACAATGAGCAGTTCTTC
TRBJ2-1 | NA | TRBV5-4 | CASSLALVRYNEQFF | TGTGCCAGCAGCTTGGCGCTAGTTAGGTACAATGAGCAGTTCTTC
TRBJ2-3 | TRBD2 | TRBV30 | CAWQIGTSGYTDTQYF | TGTGCCTGGCAGATAGGGACTAGCGGGTACACAGATACGCAGTATTTT
TRBJ2-1 | NA | TRBV12-5 | CASGPGAGAWQFF | TGTGCTAGTGGTCCGGGGGCAGGCGCCTGGCAGTTCTTC